The clone carrying this T cell receptor (beta chain) was recorded once. The antigen remains undetermined. This sample stems from a study of identical twins. Study results and caveats: Cord blood's abundant beta clonotypes had fewer insertions, unlike memory repertoires. It was out-of-frame TCR alpha sharing in monozygotic twins that models underestimated. There is a chance that invariant MAIT and iNKT cells partially muddied zero-insertion analyses.

With 1 base removed from V and 7 bases from J, the gap between germline ends came to 10 bases. CDR3 length: 14 amino acids. The germline gives CDR1 SNHLY, CDR2 FYNNEI. It was template switching that added a universal primer site, and there were unique molecular identifiers on the cDNA. TCRdb reprocessed the 5' RACE reads with MiXCR, giving one entry per CDR3 protein. The sample holds about 240,000 distinct CDR3 sequences, under 12% seen once. Material: memory T cells sorted from blood. This sequence joins TRBV2 and TRBJ2-2; possibly TRBD1 for D (6 bases). The receptor was isolated from a man aged 50 to 60 in good health. In DNA form, the CDR3 reads TGTGCCAGCAGTGAAGGCAGGGGCGGCGGGGAGCTGTTTTTT. Translating gives CASSEGRGGGELFF.